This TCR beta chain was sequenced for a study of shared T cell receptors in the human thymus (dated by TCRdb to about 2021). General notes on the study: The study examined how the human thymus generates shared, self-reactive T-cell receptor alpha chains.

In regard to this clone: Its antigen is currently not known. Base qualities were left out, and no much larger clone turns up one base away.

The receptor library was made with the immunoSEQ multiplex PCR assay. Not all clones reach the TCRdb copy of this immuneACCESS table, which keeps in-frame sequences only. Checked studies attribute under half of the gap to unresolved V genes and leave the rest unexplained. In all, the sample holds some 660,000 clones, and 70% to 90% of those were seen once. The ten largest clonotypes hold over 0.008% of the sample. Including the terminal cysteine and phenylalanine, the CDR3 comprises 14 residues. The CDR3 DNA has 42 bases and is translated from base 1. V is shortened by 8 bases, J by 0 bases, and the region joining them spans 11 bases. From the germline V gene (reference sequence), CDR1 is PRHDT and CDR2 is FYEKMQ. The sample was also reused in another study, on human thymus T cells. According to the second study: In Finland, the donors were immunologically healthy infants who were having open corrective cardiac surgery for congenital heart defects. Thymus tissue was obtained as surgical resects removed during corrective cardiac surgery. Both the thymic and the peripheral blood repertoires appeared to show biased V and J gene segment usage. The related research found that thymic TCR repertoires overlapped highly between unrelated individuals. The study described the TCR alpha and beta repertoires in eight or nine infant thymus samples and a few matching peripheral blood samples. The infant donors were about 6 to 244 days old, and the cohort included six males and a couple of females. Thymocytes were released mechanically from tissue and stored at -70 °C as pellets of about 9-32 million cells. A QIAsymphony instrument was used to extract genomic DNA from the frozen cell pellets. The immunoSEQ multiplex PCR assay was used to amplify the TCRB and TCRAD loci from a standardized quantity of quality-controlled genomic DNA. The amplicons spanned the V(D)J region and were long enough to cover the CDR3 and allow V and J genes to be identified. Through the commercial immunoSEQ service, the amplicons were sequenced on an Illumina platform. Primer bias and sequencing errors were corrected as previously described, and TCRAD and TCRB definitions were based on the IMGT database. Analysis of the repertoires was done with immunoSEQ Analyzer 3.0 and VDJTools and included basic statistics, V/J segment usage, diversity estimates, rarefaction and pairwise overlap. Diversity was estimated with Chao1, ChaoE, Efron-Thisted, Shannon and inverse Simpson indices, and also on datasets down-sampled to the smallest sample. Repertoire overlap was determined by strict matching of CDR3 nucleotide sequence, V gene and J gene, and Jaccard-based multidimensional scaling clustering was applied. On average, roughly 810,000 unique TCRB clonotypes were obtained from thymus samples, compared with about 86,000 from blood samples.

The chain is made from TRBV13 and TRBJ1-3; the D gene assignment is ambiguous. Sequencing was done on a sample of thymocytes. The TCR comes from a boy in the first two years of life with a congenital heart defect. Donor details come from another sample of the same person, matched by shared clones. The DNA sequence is TGTGCCAGCGCAGTCACCCGCTCTGGAAACACCATATATTTT. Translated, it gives CASAVTRSGNTIYF.